Listed here are 6 T cell receptor beta chains from one sample, sequenced in a study of cytomegalovirus exposure and HLA in healthy donors. 60 Vbeta and 13 Jbeta primers were used in PCR. The method was immunoSEQ multiplex PCR; TCRdb's version includes in-frame clones alone and lacks a portion of them. The sample holds 180,000 or so clones, approximately 73% seen once. The sequencing input was PBMCs. Receptors were obtained from a young woman in good health and CMV-seropositive.

This chain connects TRBV6-5 to TRBJ2-3, with D possibly matching TRBD1 (7 bases). Trimming removed 7 bases at V and 3 bases at J, with 14 bases between. This CDR3 is 14 amino acids long. Germline lookup yields CDR1 MNHEY and CDR2 SVGAGI. CDR3 sequence reads: CASTSGGRTDTQYF. CDR3 nucleotides: TGTGCCAGCACCTCAGGGGGGCGGACAGATACGCAGTATTTT.

The chain joins TRBV6-6 to TRBJ1-3, with 9 bases matching TRBD1. V shed 6 bases, J shed 6 bases, and the junction held 9 bases outside the gene matches. CDR3 length: 15 amino acids. CDR1 MNHNY and CDR2 SVGAGI come from the germline V gene (reference sequence). Here the CDR3 reads CASSPGQGHTNTIYF. The CDR3 DNA follows: TGTGCCAGCAGCCCCGGACAGGGGCATACAAACACCATATATTTT.

The rearrangement links TRBV21-1 to TRBJ1-6; no DNA check was done on the table's D call, TRBD1. TRBV21-1 is a documented pseudogene. This CDR3 is 15 amino acids long. CDR3 in amino acids: CASILHRTGDSPLHF. CDR3 DNA sequence: TGTGCCAGCATCCTCCACCGGACAGGGGACTCACCCCTCCACTTT.

The CDR3 loop is CASSPTQGAGEKLFF. CDR3 nucleotide sequence: TGTGCCAGCAGCCCAACACAGGGGGCTGGTGAAAAACTGTTTTTT. The chain couples TRBV6-6 to TRBJ1-4; 9 bases are shared with TRBD1. This CDR3 is built from 15 residues. CDR1 and CDR2 (germline): MNHNY, SVGAGI (reference sequence). The trim removed 6 bases at V and 7 bases at J, leaving 9 bases unmatched.

The V gene is TRBV30, the J gene TRBJ1-6, with TRBD1 matching 10 bases. Unmatched junction bases numbered 5, after V lost 1 base and J lost 5 bases. Germline-derived CDR1 and CDR2 are GTSNPN and SVGIG (reference sequence). CDR3 length: 16 residues. The CDR3 spells CAWSAGTGANNSPLHF. CDR3 nucleotide sequence: TGTGCCTGGAGTGCCGGGACAGGGGCCAATAATTCACCCCTCCACTTT.

This rearrangement joins TRBV30 to TRBJ2-1; 9 bases map to TRBD1. CDR1 is GTSNPN, CDR2 SVGIG, per germline (reference sequence). The CDR3 sequence is 17 residues long. The ends lost 3 bases at V and 6 bases at J; junction bases unmatched: 15. The DNA for the CDR3 is TGTGCCTGGAGGACCTCCCCCGGGACAGGGAGAGGCAATGAGCAGTTCTTC. Translation: CAWRTSPGTGRGNEQFF.